These T cell receptor beta chains were read from a single sample in a study of immune evolution from preneoplasia to lung adenocarcinoma. TCRdb's copy holds only in-frame clones and misses some; the assay was immunoSEQ multiplex PCR. The sample lists several thousand clones, more than 65% occurring once. The specimen sequenced was FFPE normal lung tissue adjacent to the tumor. These receptors were taken from a person aged 50-70 years with lung adenocarcinoma. Both conserved end residues are part of each CDR3. D genes are given only for firm matches. For some rows the clone size is stated as once, few or many, or as a class when expanded; others skip it.

v_call	clone_size	j_call	d_call	cdr3_aa	cdr3_nt
TRBV9	-	TRBJ1-5	-	CASSGLLDYNQPQHF	TGTGCCAGCAGCGGCCTCCTGGATTACAATCAGCCCCAGCATTTT
TRBV5-1	-	TRBJ1-1	TRBD1	CASSLTGGLSEAFF	TGCGCCAGCAGCTTGACAGGGGGCTTATCGGAGGCTTTCTTT
TRBV7-9	-	TRBJ1-3	-	CANGRESSGNTIYF	TGTGCCAACGGACGGGAAAGCTCTGGAAACACCATATATTTT
TRBV4-2	-	TRBJ1-2	-	CASSQDNLRGNGYTF	TGTGCCAGCAGCCAAGATAATTTGAGGGGCAATGGCTACACCTTC
TRBV30	-	TRBJ1-1	-	CAWSNGSGREAFF	TGTGCCTGGAGTAACGGGAGCGGGCGTGAAGCTTTCTTT
TRBV29-1	-	TRBJ2-5	-	CSWTAQGQETQYF	TGCAGCTGGACCGCACAGGGCCAAGAGACCCAGTACTTC
TRBV5-6	-	TRBJ2-7	-	CASSPLGAPGNYEQYF	TGTGCCAGCAGCCCCCTTGGGGCTCCGGGGAACTACGAGCAGTACTTC
TRBV19	-	TRBJ2-7	-	CASSMSWSSYEQYF	TGTGCCAGTAGTATGTCCTGGAGCTCCTACGAGCAGTACTTC
TRBV7-2	-	TRBJ2-1	-	CASHGGRLQNEQFF	TGTGCCAGCCATGGAGGGAGACTCCAGAATGAGCAGTTCTTC
TRBV7-9	-	TRBJ2-2	-	CASSTQANTGELFF	TGTGCCAGCAGCACACAAGCGAACACCGGGGAGCTGTTTTTT
TRBV28	once	TRBJ2-7	TRBD1	CASSAQGAAYEQYF	TGTGCCAGCAGTGCTCAGGGGGCAGCCTACGAGCAGTACTTC
TRBV5-1	-	TRBJ1-1	TRBD1	CASSKGQNRPTEAFF	TGCGCCAGCAGCAAGGGACAGAACCGCCCTACCGAAGCTTTCTTT
TRBV5-1	-	TRBJ2-5	-	CASSSGETQYF	TGCGCCAGCAGCTCGGGGGAGACCCAGTACTTC
TRBV4-2	-	TRBJ2-5	TRBD2	CASSQGASGSWETQYF	TGTGCCAGCAGCCAAGGCGCTAGCGGGAGTTGGGAGACCCAGTACTTC
TRBV5-4	-	TRBJ1-1	-	CASSSIGVRTEAFF	TGTGCCAGCAGCTCCATCGGGGTTCGCACTGAAGCTTTCTTT
TRBV4-2	-	TRBJ1-1	-	CASSQEVGNTEAFF	TGTGCCAGCAGCCAAGAGGTCGGGAACACTGAAGCTTTCTTT
TRBV5-4	-	TRBJ2-2	-	CASSLTGGGRNTGELFF	TGTGCCAGCAGCTTGACTGGAGGGGGCCGGAACACCGGGGAGCTGTTTTTT
TRBV7-2	once	TRBJ2-5	-	CASSLGTGTIGGETQYF	TGTGCCAGCAGCTTGGGAACCGGGACTATAGGGGGAGAGACCCAGTACTTC
TRBV6-1	-	TRBJ2-3	TRBD2	CASNSGGSTDTQYF	TGTGCCAGCAACAGCGGGGGAAGCACAGATACGCAGTATTTT
TRBV28	-	TRBJ1-2	TRBD1	CASRPSGGRHTF	TGTGCCAGCAGACCCTCAGGGGGACGACACACCTTC
TRBV2	-	TRBJ2-2	-	CASSERGTTGELFF	TGTGCCAGCAGTGAACGGGGGACCACCGGGGAGCTGTTTTTT
TRBV28	-	TRBJ1-5	-	CASKGGQSNKPQHF	TGTGCCAGCAAAGGGGGGCAATCCAATAAGCCCCAGCATTTT
TRBV10-2	-	TRBJ2-7	-	CASSELDPLGEQYF	TGCGCCAGCAGTGAGCTAGATCCACTGGGAGAGCAGTACTTC
TRBV6-5	-	TRBJ2-5	TRBD2	CASTGVTRGQETQYF	TGTGCCAGCACCGGGGTTACGCGGGGGCAAGAGACCCAGTACTTC
TRBV15	-	TRBJ1-2	-	CATSSYGGSYGYTF	TGTGCCACCAGCAGTTACGGGGGAAGCTATGGCTACACCTTC
TRBV18	-	TRBJ1-1	-	CASSPAGGEAFF	TGTGCCAGCTCACCGGCAGGTGGTGAAGCTTTCTTT
TRBV28	-	TRBJ1-2	TRBD1	CASRSGQPNYGYTF	TGTGCCAGCAGGTCGGGACAGCCTAACTATGGCTACACCTTC
TRBV2	-	TRBJ1-1	-	CASGLDTEAFF	TGTGCCAGCGGTTTGGACACTGAAGCTTTCTTT
TRBV5-1	-	TRBJ2-5	-	CASSLTGDWGETQYF	TGCGCCAGCAGCCTGACAGGAGACTGGGGAGAGACCCAGTACTTC
TRBV28	-	TRBJ1-2	-	CASSTPDLQTYGYTF	TGTGCCAGCAGTACCCCGGATCTCCAGACGTATGGCTACACCTTC